The 27 T cell receptor beta chains below all came from one sample that was sequenced in a study of post-analysis software for immune sequencing data. Study-wide results and limits: In patients, TRBV5-6, TRBV5-1 and TRBV20-1 belonged to five TRBV segments found more frequently than in controls.

Carried by the TCR beta cDNA libraries were unique molecular identifiers. TCRdb re-called the PCR reads through MiXCR, storing one row per CDR3 protein. The sample includes roughly 540,000 distinct CDR3 sequences, roughly 34% of them seen just once. The antigens for these receptors are not known. Sequenced input: blood. The receptors stem from a girl aged 2 to 17 with multiple sclerosis.

This rearrangement joins TRBV7-9 to TRBJ2-1; D is perhaps TRBD2 (6 bases). Germline CDR1 and CDR2: SEHNR and FQNEAQ (reference sequence). CDR3 length equals 16 residues. V lost 5 bases, J lost 4 bases, and 18 bases lay in between. In DNA, the CDR3 is TGTGCCAGCAGCCCTCGAGCGGGTTCTGCTTACAATGAGCAGTTCTTC. Translation: CASSPRAGSAYNEQFF.

This clonotype appeared a few times. The V gene is TRBV6-6, the J gene TRBJ1-2, with no clear D. V lost 10 bases to trimming and J lost 3 bases, with 15 bases between them. Germline lookup yields CDR1 MNHNY and CDR2 SVGAGI (reference sequence). CDR3 length: 13 amino acids. The CDR3 sequence: CATLRGPYYGYTF. CDR3 coding DNA: TGTGCCACCCTCCGAGGGCCCTACTATGGCTACACCTTC.

This clonotype appeared many times. The CDR3 nucleotides read TGCAGTGCTAGTCCCCTCGGAGCCACCCTTTCCTACAATGAGCAGTTCTTC. As protein: CSASPLGATLSYNEQFF. The rearrangement uses TRBV20-1 and TRBJ2-1; D unresolved. The CDR3 loop spans 17 amino acids. CDR1 is DFQATT, CDR2 SNEGSKA, per germline (reference sequence). The V end was cut by 3 bases, the J end by 1 base, with 19 bases between.

V and J are TRBV12-3 or TRBV12-4 and TRBJ1-2, with D tentatively TRBD1 (6 bases). The CDR3 extends over 15 amino acids. The V and J ends lost 0 bases and 7 bases respectively, with 15 bases between them. The CDR3 sequence: CASSLASAGGFGYTF. Written as DNA, the CDR3 is TGTGCCAGCAGTTTAGCATCGGCGGGGGGCTTTGGCTACACCTTC.

This clonotype was seen more than once but under ten times. The rearrangement uses TRBV12-3 or TRBV12-4 and TRBJ1-5, with D uncertain. With 3 bases removed from V and 3 bases from J, the gap between germline ends came to 9 bases. The CDR3 length is 14 residues. CDR3 coding DNA: TGTGCCAGCAGTTTCCGGCAGTTCAATCAGCCCCAGCATTTT. This translates into CASSFRQFNQPQHF.

The table lists this clonotype with a few counts. J is TRBJ1-4 and V is TRBV12-3 or TRBV12-4; D gene ambiguous. The V and J ends lost 5 bases and 5 bases respectively, with 15 bases between them. The CDR3 extends over 15 amino acids. The CDR3 coding sequence is TGTGCCAGCAGTCCCAACCTTTCGCTCAATGAAAAACTGTTTTTT. Translated, it gives CASSPNLSLNEKLFF.

This clonotype was picked up a small number of times. This chain uses TRBV6-1 with TRBJ2-6; the D is unclear. This CDR3 has 19 amino acids. Trimming took off 2 bases at V and 0 bases at J, with 17 bases between the two ends. Germline assignment: CDR1 MNHNS and CDR2 SASEGT. Here the CDR3 reads CASSERKGVSYSGANVLTF. CDR3 in DNA: TGTGCCAGCAGTGAAAGGAAAGGCGTTTCCTACTCTGGGGCCAACGTCCTGACTTTC.

In its sample, this clonotype was seen a few times. The chain carries TRBV6-5 and TRBJ2-1; no clear D gene. Trimming removed 8 bases at V and 1 base at J, with 15 bases between. This CDR3 spans 15 amino acids. Germline loops: CDR1 MNHEY, CDR2 SVGAGI. The CDR3 loop is CASRVTGPSYNEQFF. The CDR3 DNA reads TGTGCCAGCCGAGTTACTGGACCTTCCTACAATGAGCAGTTCTTC.

V usage is TRBV9 and J usage is TRBJ2-3, with 8 bases matching TRBD1. This CDR3 comprises 17 residues. Germline CDR1 SGDLS, CDR2 YYNGEE. V lost 4 bases and J lost 0; bases outside the gene matches: 10. CDR3 residues: CASSPGQGISSTDTQYF. DNA for the CDR3: TGTGCCAGCAGCCCAGGACAGGGTATATCTAGCACAGATACGCAGTATTTT.

The table lists this clonotype with a few counts. The chain combines TRBV7-3 with TRBJ1-1; D unresolved. Trimming cost V 5 bases and J 4 bases, with 11 bases left between them. This CDR3 is built from 13 residues. In germline, CDR1 is SGHTA, CDR2 FQGTGA. CDR3 sequence: CASSLTPGTEAFF. In DNA form, the CDR3 reads TGTGCCAGCAGCCTTACTCCGGGCACTGAAGCTTTCTTT. Looking up the rest from reference TRBV7-3 and TRBJ1-1 gives the full variable domain: GAGVSQTPSNKVTEKGKYVELRCDPISGHTALYWYRQSLGQGPEFLIYFQGTGAADDSGLPNDRFFAVRPEGSVSTLKIQRTERGDSAVYLCASSLTPGTEAFFGQGTRLTVV.

The CDR3 reads CASSVLQGRTEAFF. CDR3 in DNA: TGTGCCAGCAGCGTCCTACAGGGAAGGACTGAAGCTTTCTTT. The V and J genes are TRBV7-2 and TRBJ1-1; a weak D match, TRBD1 (6 bases). The CDR3 covers 14 residues. Per germline, CDR1 SGHTA and CDR2 FQGNSA. V was clipped by 5 bases and J by 5 bases, with 15 bases between them.

This clonotype was seen a few times. The gene calls are TRBV20-1 and TRBJ2-4, with D maybe TRBD1 (5 bases). Germline lookup yields CDR1 DFQATT and CDR2 SNEGSKA (reference sequence). V was trimmed by 5 bases and J by 8 bases, leaving 19 bases between them. The CDR3 has 14 residues. The CDR3 is CSAGMRPIGDIQYF. The CDR3, as DNA: TGCAGTGCTGGGATGAGACCCATAGGGGACATTCAGTACTTC.

This sequence joins TRBV7-9 and TRBJ2-1; TRBD2 matches at 14 bases. Germline CDR1 SEHNR, CDR2 FQNEAQ (reference sequence). The CDR3 length is 16 residues. The V and J ends lost 7 bases and 2 bases, in that order; junction bases with no gene match: 4. This CDR3 is CASTTSGGVAYNEQFF. DNA of the CDR3: TGTGCCAGCACGACTAGCGGGGGGGTGGCCTACAATGAGCAGTTCTTC.

In this sample, this clonotype turned up once. The chain employs TRBV11-3 and TRBJ2-1; no firm D call. Germline V lookup: CDR1 SGHNT, CDR2 YENEEA. The CDR3 is 15 amino acids. Trimming took off 5 bases at V and 0 bases at J, with 11 bases between the two ends. The CDR3 DNA sequence: TGTGCCAGCAGCCCCTCTAGGAGCTCCTACAATGAGCAGTTCTTC. Amino acids: CASSPSRSSYNEQFF.

In this sample, this clonotype turned up a few times. V gene TRBV5-1 combines with J gene TRBJ2-3; D gene ambiguous. The germline V and J ends were trimmed by 4 bases and 6 bases, with 12 bases remaining between them. Germline assignment: CDR1 SGHRS and CDR2 YFSETQ. There are 13 residues in the CDR3. The CDR3 sequence is CASSPRPWDTQYF. The CDR3, as DNA: TGCGCCAGCAGCCCCCGCCCCTGGGATACGCAGTATTTT.

Comment on this clonotype: Germline and junction disagree at one end, which may indicate a read error. The chain recombines TRBV7-9 with TRBJ1-2; D is unresolved. The CDR3 has 12 residues. The germline gives CDR1 SEHNR, CDR2 FQNEAQ (reference sequence). DNA of the CDR3: TGTGCCAGCAGCTTTGGGAACTATGACTACACCTTC. Its translation is CASSFGNYDYTF.

This chain connects TRBV2 to TRBJ1-2, with TRBD1 identical over 7 bases. The CDR3 extends over 17 amino acids. Per the germline V gene, CDR1 is SNHLY and CDR2 is FYNNEI. After removal of 2 bases from V and 3 bases from J, the junction contained 12 bases not matched to a gene. The CDR3 DNA reads as TGTGCCAGCAGTGAAAGCCCCAGGGGGGGCCCAGACTATGGCTACACCTTC. Translation gives CASSESPRGGPDYGYTF. Drawing the rest from reference TRBV2 and TRBJ1-2, the complete variable domain is EPEVTQTPSHQVTQMGQEVILRCVPISNHLYFYWYRQILGQKVEFLVSFYNNEISEKSEIFDDQFSVERPDGSNFTLKIRSTKLEDSAMYFCASSESPRGGPDYGYTFGSGTRLTVV.

The V and J genes are TRBV12-3 or TRBV12-4 and TRBJ2-5, with D possibly matching TRBD2 (5 bases). Trimming stripped 3 bases from V and 4 bases from J, with 6 bases between. The CDR3 runs to 12 residues. CDR3 nucleotide sequence: TGTGCCAGCAGTTTGACTACAGAGACCCAGTACTTC. Translated, it gives CASSLTTETQYF.

The chain employs TRBV12-3 or TRBV12-4 and TRBJ1-5, with D perhaps matching TRBD1 (6 bases). V lost 7 bases to trimming and J lost 3 bases, with 16 bases between them. CDR3 length: 15 amino acids. CDR3 nucleotides: TGTGCCAGCACCAAGAGGGGGGGAATCAATCAGCCCCAGCATTTT. Its protein product is CASTKRGGINQPQHF.

This clonotype was counted between two and nine times. The chain couples TRBV6-5 to TRBJ2-6; 8 nucleotides align to TRBD1. The junction had 6 bases not matched to a gene; V was cut back by 2 bases and J by 0 bases. The CDR3 sequence is 18 residues long. Germline CDR1 and CDR2: MNHEY and SVGAGI. This CDR3 is CASSYLGQESSGANVLTF. In DNA form, the CDR3 reads TGTGCCAGCAGTTACCTGGGACAGGAGAGCTCTGGGGCCAACGTCCTGACTTTC.

J is TRBJ2-7 and V is TRBV15; TRBD2 matches at 9 bases. The J call could be wrong; TRBJ2-5 is a better fit for the DNA end. This CDR3 has 20 residues. Germline-derived CDR1 and CDR2 are LNHNV and YYDKDF (reference sequence). CDR3 bases: TGTGCCACCAGCAGTACAGAGCCTCTAATGTCGCGGGGGGGCTTGGAGACCCAGTACTTC. Amino acid sequence: CATSSTEPLMSRGGLETQYF.

The chain has TRBV11-2 and TRBJ2-7; 7 bases are a match to TRBD1. This CDR3 is built from 14 residues. V was clipped by 3 bases and J by 4 bases; unmatched bases: 6. Germline V gene lookup returns CDR1 SGHAT and CDR2 FQNNGV. CDR3 nucleotide sequence: TGTGCCAGCAGCTTGACAGGGAATTATTACGAGCAGTACTTC. It specifies CASSLTGNYYEQYF.

This chain joins TRBV1 and TRBJ2-1; the D call in the table, TRBD2, was not verified against the DNA. TRBV1 corresponds to a pseudogene. The CDR3 length is 14 residues. CDR3: CTTMVRRRYNEQFF. The CDR3 DNA reads as TGCACCACCATGGTCCGTCGGAGGTACAATGAGCAGTTCTTC.

This chain links TRBV12-3 or TRBV12-4 with TRBJ2-5; 7 bases line up with TRBD1. The last part of the DNA fits TRBJ2-1 better; the J call may be wrong. The CDR3 totals 16 residues. The CDR3 loop reads CASSSPGRGGKETQFF. The CDR3, as DNA: TGTGCCAGCAGTTCCCCAGGGAGAGGGGGCAAAGAGACCCAGTTCTTC.

The chain carries TRBV4-1 and TRBJ2-1; TRBD2 might be the D (6 bases). This CDR3 contains 15 residues. The germline CDR1 and CDR2 sequences are MGHRA and YSYEKL. V lost 0 bases and J 4 bases, leaving 10 bases between the germline ends. CDR3 region: CASSQERLAYNEQFF. CDR3 sequence (DNA): TGCGCCAGCAGCCAAGAGCGTCTAGCGTACAATGAGCAGTTCTTC.

This clonotype was counted between two and nine times. The gene calls are TRBV6-2 or TRBV6-3 and TRBJ2-5; TRBD2 is a possible D gene (6 bases). Germline values: CDR1 MNHEY, CDR2 SVGEGT. The CDR3 totals 11 residues. V was pared by 7 bases and J by 10 bases, with 13 bases between. The CDR3 loop reads CASTEGLIQYF. The CDR3 DNA reads TGTGCCAGCACCGAAGGACTAATCCAGTACTTC.

This clonotype has more than one count but fewer than ten. The chain joins TRBV29-1 to TRBJ1-1, with D uncertain. Per the germline V gene, CDR1 is SQVTM and CDR2 is ANQGSEA. The CDR3 is made up of 13 amino acids. The germline V and J ends were trimmed by 3 bases and 1 base, with 9 bases remaining between them. The CDR3 reads CSVEPRGNTEAFF. In DNA, the CDR3 is TGCAGCGTTGAGCCCCGGGGGAACACTGAAGCTTTCTTT.